A selection of T cell receptor beta chains follows, all from one sample in a study of blood T cells in healthy people across ages. TCRdb passed the 5' RACE reads through MiXCR, listing each CDR3 protein once. Of approximately 780,000 distinct CDR3 sequences in the sample, roughly 25% were seen once. This same sample was also taken into another study, of T cells of mothers and their children.

The specimen was blood. Receptors originate from a boy aged 5-17 years in good health. Each CDR3 is given with its conserved first and last residue. A D gene is named only where the DNA matches it firmly. The size entry is marked missing in some rows and otherwise reads once, few, many or a size class.

- - TRBJ2-7 12 TRBV20-1 CSATDTGYEQYF TGCAGTGCTACCGACACAGGCTACGAGCAGTACTTC
few TRBD2 TRBJ2-2 15 TRBV12-3/TRBV12-4 CASSYSGGATGELFF TGTGCCAGCAGCTATAGCGGGGGGGCCACTGGGGAGCTGTTTTTT
- - TRBJ2-2 14 TRBV11-2 CASSLGQAAGELFF TGTGCCAGCAGCTTAGGGCAGGCGGCCGGGGAGCTGTTTTTT
- - TRBJ1-1 15 TRBV9 CASSVDGNMNTEAFF TGTGCCAGCAGCGTAGACGGAAACATGAACACTGAAGCTTTCTTT
- TRBD1 TRBJ1-1 15 TRBV29-1 CSVERSPGQGAGAFF TGCAGCGTTGAGCGATCCCCGGGACAGGGGGCGGGAGCTTTCTTT
- - TRBJ2-7 13 TRBV6-5 CASRPGRLYEQYF TGTGCCAGCAGACCCGGACGGCTCTACGAGCAGTACTTC
- TRBD2 TRBJ2-1 17 TRBV6-5 CASSYSRSGRGGDEQFF TGTGCCAGCAGTTACTCGAGGTCCGGACGGGGGGGTGATGAGCAGTTCTTC
- - TRBJ1-6 14 TRBV7-2 CASSLDGGYSPLHF TGTGCCAGCAGCCTAGACGGGGGTTATTCACCCCTCCACTTT
few TRBD1 TRBJ2-3 15 TRBV7-9 CASSLADRATDTQYF TGTGCCAGCAGCTTAGCCGACAGGGCCACAGATACGCAGTATTTT
- - TRBJ2-5 14 TRBV3-1 CASSPRAREETQYF TGTGCCAGCAGCCCTCGGGCCAGGGAAGAGACCCAGTACTTC
few - TRBJ1-1 15 TRBV7-9 CASTLQGGGNTEAFF TGTGCCAGCACCCTCCAGGGTGGAGGTAACACTGAAGCTTTCTTT
- - TRBJ1-5 13 TRBV12-3/TRBV12-4 CASSDNSNQPQHF TGTGCCAGCAGCGATAATAGCAATCAGCCCCAGCATTTT
- TRBD2 TRBJ2-7 16 TRBV3-1 CASSQGWSGAAYEQYF TGTGCCAGCAGCCAAGGTTGGAGCGGGGCAGCCTACGAGCAGTACTTC
few - TRBJ1-2 13 TRBV13 CASSFGEGSGYTF TGTGCCAGCAGCTTCGGGGAAGGTTCTGGCTACACCTTC
- - TRBJ2-7 11 TRBV20-1 CSATRGGEQYF TGCAGTGCCACAAGGGGGGGCGAGCAGTACTTC
few - TRBJ2-3 16 TRBV10-3 CAISDPEGGSTDTQYF TGTGCCATCAGTGACCCTGAGGGGGGTAGCACAGATACGCAGTATTTT
- TRBD2 TRBJ2-3 16 TRBV5-8 CASSALASSSTDTQYF TGTGCCAGCAGCGCACTAGCGTCTTCTAGCACAGATACGCAGTATTTT
many - TRBJ2-5 15 TRBV10-3 CAISEDDEKEETQYF TGTGCCATCAGTGAGGATGATGAAAAGGAAGAGACCCAGTACTTC
- - TRBJ2-3 15 TRBV7-2 CASSLAAGTTDTQYF TGTGCCAGCAGCTTAGCGGCGGGCACCACAGATACGCAGTATTTT
few - TRBJ1-4 12 TRBV20-1 CSAVLRGEKLFF TGCAGTGCCGTTCTGCGCGGTGAAAAACTGTTTTTT
- TRBD1 TRBJ1-4 16 TRBV5-1 CASSRGQDLTNEKLFF TGCGCCAGCAGCCGGGGACAGGACCTAACTAATGAAAAACTGTTTTTT
few TRBD2 TRBJ2-3 17 TRBV4-3 CASSQDRMAGATDTQYF TGCGCCAGCAGCCAAGATAGGATGGCGGGAGCGACAGATACGCAGTATTTT
- - TRBJ2-7 15 TRBV6-5 CASSYGGRIRGEQYF TGTGCCAGCAGTTACGGGGGGAGAATCCGGGGGGAGCAGTACTTC
- - TRBJ1-2 11 TRBV7-9 CASSQDYGYTF TGTGCCAGCAGTCAGGATTATGGCTACACCTTC
- - TRBJ2-2 11 TRBV7-3 CASSAQGELFF TGTGCCAGCAGCGCTCAAGGGGAGCTGTTTTTT
few - TRBJ1-5 13 TRBV7-9 CASSRTEYQPQHF TGTGCCAGCAGCCGGACAGAGTATCAGCCCCAGCATTTT
few - TRBJ1-6 13 TRBV7-3 CASSLTGTSPLHF TGTGCCAGCAGCTTAACGGGGACTTCACCCCTCCACTTT
few - TRBJ2-7 14 TRBV9 CASSVDQRYNEQYF TGTGCCAGCAGCGTAGATCAGCGTTACAACGAGCAGTACTTC
- - TRBJ2-6 14 TRBV6-1 CASSGGQWANVLTF TGTGCCAGCAGTGGTGGACAGTGGGCCAACGTCCTGACTTTC
- - TRBJ2-5 14 TRBV10-1 CASSDWGPQETQYF TGCGCCAGCAGTGATTGGGGGCCCCAAGAGACCCAGTACTTC
few - TRBJ1-6 14 TRBV12-3/TRBV12-4 CASSPRSGLSPLHF TGTGCCAGCAGTCCAAGATCCGGGTTGTCACCCCTCCACTTT
few TRBD1 TRBJ2-1 16 TRBV5-1 CASSVAGTETYNEQFF TGCGCCAGCAGCGTAGCCGGGACAGAGACATACAATGAGCAGTTCTTC
- - TRBJ2-7 15 TRBV7-2 CASSLLRESRIEQYF TGTGCCAGCAGCCTACTCCGGGAGAGCCGGATCGAGCAGTACTTC
- TRBD2 TRBJ2-1 14 TRBV6-2/TRBV6-3 CASSPRGWYNEQFF TGTGCCAGCAGCCCGCGGGGGTGGTACAATGAGCAGTTCTTC
- TRBD1 TRBJ2-7 18 TRBV6-1 CASSGYRWDSDQPYEQYF TGTGCCAGCAGCGGGTATCGCTGGGACAGTGATCAACCCTACGAGCAGTACTTC
- - TRBJ2-7 12 TRBV4-1 CASSQWGDEQYF TGCGCCAGCAGCCAATGGGGGGACGAGCAGTACTTC
- - TRBJ1-1 13 TRBV12-3/TRBV12-4 CASSLAPSIEAFF TGTGCCAGCAGTTTGGCCCCTAGCATTGAAGCTTTCTTT
few - TRBJ1-5 14 TRBV6-1 CASSADSGNQPQHF TGTGCCAGCAGTGCCGATTCGGGCAATCAGCCCCAGCATTTT
- - TRBJ2-7 12 TRBV29-1 CSVTAISYEQYF TGCAGCGTTACAGCGATCTCCTACGAGCAGTACTTC
- - TRBJ1-1 14 TRBV10-3 CAISAGEKGTEAFF TGTGCCATCAGTGCGGGAGAAAAGGGCACTGAAGCTTTCTTT
- - TRBJ2-7 15 TRBV28 CASSQTGDGTYEQYF TGTGCCAGCAGTCAGACAGGAGATGGGACCTACGAGCAGTACTTC
few TRBD1 TRBJ2-1 15 TRBV10-3 CAISGPDRVNNEQFF TGTGCCATCAGTGGCCCGGACAGGGTTAACAATGAGCAGTTCTTC
few - TRBJ1-6 15 TRBV9 CASSVTGQFNSPLHF TGTGCCAGCAGCGTAACAGGACAGTTTAATTCACCCCTCCACTTT
few TRBD2 TRBJ2-5 15 TRBV11-2 CASSSLAGGSGEQYF TGTGCCAGCAGCTCCCTAGCGGGGGGGTCTGGAGAGCAGTACTTC
- - TRBJ2-2 15 TRBV5-1 CASSSTGTFTGELFF TGCGCCAGCAGCTCAACCGGGACATTCACCGGGGAGCTGTTTTTT
- - TRBJ1-2 11 TRBV29-1 CSDKGANGYTF TGCAGCGATAAAGGGGCAAATGGCTACACCTTC
- - TRBJ2-5 14 TRBV5-1 CASSSRTAYGTQYF TGCGCCAGCAGCTCCAGGACAGCCTATGGGACCCAGTACTTC
- - TRBJ2-7 13 TRBV18 CASSPPPPGEQYF TGTGCCAGCTCACCACCACCGCCCGGCGAGCAGTACTTC
few - TRBJ2-1 13 TRBV5-1 CASSLVLQDEQFF TGCGCCAGCAGCTTGGTATTGCAGGATGAGCAGTTCTTC
few - TRBJ2-1 14 TRBV9 CASSIPGNAVEQLF TGTGCCAGCAGCATACCCGGGAACGCTGTTGAGCAGCTCTTC
few TRBD1 TRBJ2-5 13 TRBV12-3/TRBV12-4 CASSPRGPETQYF TGTGCCAGCAGCCCCAGGGGGCCAGAGACCCAGTACTTC
few - TRBJ2-7 14 TRBV20-1 CSARDSDQYHEQYF TGCAGTGCTAGAGATAGCGATCAGTACCACGAGCAGTACTTC
few - TRBJ2-5 16 TRBV11-2 CASSLRGGRVQETQYF TGTGCCAGCAGCCTCCGAGGGGGGAGGGTCCAAGAGACCCAGTACTTC
- TRBD2 TRBJ2-2 16 TRBV20-1 CSARVSGRANTGELFF TGCAGTGCTAGGGTTAGCGGGAGGGCGAACACCGGGGAGCTGTTTTTT
- - TRBJ2-1 15 TRBV12-3/TRBV12-4 CASTKGGPSYNEQFF TGTGCCAGCACGAAAGGGGGGCCCTCCTACAATGAGCAGTTCTTC
- TRBD1 TRBJ1-2 15 TRBV7-9 CASSSRTGGARGHTF TGTGCCAGCAGCTCCCGGACAGGGGGCGCGAGGGGCCACACCTTC
few - TRBJ2-1 11 TRBV28 CASSSEREQFF TGTGCCAGCAGTTCCGAGAGGGAGCAGTTCTTC
many TRBD2 TRBJ2-7 14 TRBV20-1 CSAVLAGGIYEQYF TGCAGTGCTGTCCTAGCGGGGGGGATCTACGAGCAGTACTTC
many - TRBJ1-4 15 TRBV30 CAWSGEQGSNEKLFF TGTGCCTGGAGTGGCGAACAGGGATCTAATGAAAAACTGTTTTTT